These 8 T cell receptor beta chains were all obtained from the same sample, sequenced in a study of T cell responses to AZD1222 COVID-19 vaccine. Assay: immunoSEQ multiplex PCR; the TCRdb copy retains only in-frame clones and omits some. The data contain 67,000 or so clones, around 84% of them seen just once; the ten biggest clones take up about 9.4%. The material was peripheral blood, obtained on day 0 of AZD1222 vaccination. The receptors originated from an adult in good health.

This clone appeared a single time. This chain joins TRBV6-5 and TRBJ2-7; no definite D call. Germline CDR1 and CDR2: MNHEY and SVGAGI. V gave up 6 bases and J gave up 0 bases, with 12 bases separating them. CDR3 length: 14 residues. The CDR3 loop reads CASRSRISSYEQYF. For the CDR3, the DNA is TGTGCCAGCAGGAGCAGGATTAGCTCCTACGAGCAGTACTTC.

This chain uses TRBV2 with TRBJ2-7; D gene unclear. The V end was cut by 7 bases, the J end by 3 bases, with 10 bases between. The V gene's germline CDR1 is SNHLY and CDR2 FYNNEI. This CDR3 has 12 residues. The CDR3 loop is CASNGDFYEQYF. For the CDR3, the DNA is TGTGCCAGCAATGGGGATTTCTACGAGCAGTACTTC.

This clone was seen just once. The rearrangement uses TRBV7-2 and TRBJ1-1, with 8 bases lining up with TRBD1. CDR3 length: 13 residues. Trimming took 5 bases from V and 7 from J; bases not matched to a gene: 6. The germline gives CDR1 SGHTA, CDR2 FQGNSA. This chain's CDR3 is CASSPPGGGEAFF. Here the CDR3 DNA reads TGTGCCAGCAGCCCCCCAGGGGGCGGTGAAGCTTTCTTT.

The chain combines TRBV7-9 with TRBJ1-6; 11 bases are a match to TRBD1. The junction had 2 bases not matched to a gene; V was cut back by 3 bases and J by 10 bases. Germline V CDR1 and CDR2: SEHNR, FQNEAQ (reference sequence). The CDR3 runs to 14 residues. CDR3: CASSFGQGASPLHF. CDR3 in DNA: TGTGCCAGCAGCTTTGGACAGGGGGCGTCACCCCTCCACTTT.

The chain uses TRBV4-3 and TRBJ1-6; D remains unclear. There are 15 residues in the CDR3. The germline gives CDR1 LGHNA, CDR2 YSLEER. Between the trimmed V and J ends, which lost 1 base and 6 bases, there was a span of 10 bases. This CDR3 is CASSQGPGFNSPLHF. DNA of the CDR3: TGCGCCAGCAGCCAAGGGCCGGGATTTAATTCACCCCTCCACTTT.

The chain carries TRBV18 and TRBJ1-5; no reliable D call. The CDR3 runs 14 residues. Germline-derived CDR1 and CDR2 are KGHSH and LQKENI. Trimming pared 6 bases from V and 3 bases from J, leaving 12 bases between. DNA for the CDR3: TGTGCCAGCTCTTACCGGCAGATCAATCAGCCCCAGCATTTT. It encodes CASSYRQINQPQHF.

The chain employs TRBV6-5 and TRBJ1-3; perhaps TRBD1 as D (5 bases). The CDR3 is made up of 16 amino acids. The germline V gene has CDR1 MNHEY and CDR2 SVGAGI. The V and J ends lost 2 bases and 0 bases respectively, with 11 bases between them. CDR3 residues: CASSYAGGGSGNTIYF. The CDR3, as DNA: TGTGCCAGCAGTTACGCCGGGGGGGGCTCTGGAAACACCATATATTTT.

V usage is TRBV7-3 and J usage is TRBJ1-1; maybe TRBD1 (5 bases). Trimming removed 0 bases from V and 11 bases from J, with 13 bases in between. The germline gives CDR1 SGHTA, CDR2 FQGTGA. This CDR3 has 13 amino acids. CDR3 bases: TGTGCCAGCAGCTTAACGGATCGGGGGATGGCTTTCTTT. It yields the protein CASSLTDRGMAFF.